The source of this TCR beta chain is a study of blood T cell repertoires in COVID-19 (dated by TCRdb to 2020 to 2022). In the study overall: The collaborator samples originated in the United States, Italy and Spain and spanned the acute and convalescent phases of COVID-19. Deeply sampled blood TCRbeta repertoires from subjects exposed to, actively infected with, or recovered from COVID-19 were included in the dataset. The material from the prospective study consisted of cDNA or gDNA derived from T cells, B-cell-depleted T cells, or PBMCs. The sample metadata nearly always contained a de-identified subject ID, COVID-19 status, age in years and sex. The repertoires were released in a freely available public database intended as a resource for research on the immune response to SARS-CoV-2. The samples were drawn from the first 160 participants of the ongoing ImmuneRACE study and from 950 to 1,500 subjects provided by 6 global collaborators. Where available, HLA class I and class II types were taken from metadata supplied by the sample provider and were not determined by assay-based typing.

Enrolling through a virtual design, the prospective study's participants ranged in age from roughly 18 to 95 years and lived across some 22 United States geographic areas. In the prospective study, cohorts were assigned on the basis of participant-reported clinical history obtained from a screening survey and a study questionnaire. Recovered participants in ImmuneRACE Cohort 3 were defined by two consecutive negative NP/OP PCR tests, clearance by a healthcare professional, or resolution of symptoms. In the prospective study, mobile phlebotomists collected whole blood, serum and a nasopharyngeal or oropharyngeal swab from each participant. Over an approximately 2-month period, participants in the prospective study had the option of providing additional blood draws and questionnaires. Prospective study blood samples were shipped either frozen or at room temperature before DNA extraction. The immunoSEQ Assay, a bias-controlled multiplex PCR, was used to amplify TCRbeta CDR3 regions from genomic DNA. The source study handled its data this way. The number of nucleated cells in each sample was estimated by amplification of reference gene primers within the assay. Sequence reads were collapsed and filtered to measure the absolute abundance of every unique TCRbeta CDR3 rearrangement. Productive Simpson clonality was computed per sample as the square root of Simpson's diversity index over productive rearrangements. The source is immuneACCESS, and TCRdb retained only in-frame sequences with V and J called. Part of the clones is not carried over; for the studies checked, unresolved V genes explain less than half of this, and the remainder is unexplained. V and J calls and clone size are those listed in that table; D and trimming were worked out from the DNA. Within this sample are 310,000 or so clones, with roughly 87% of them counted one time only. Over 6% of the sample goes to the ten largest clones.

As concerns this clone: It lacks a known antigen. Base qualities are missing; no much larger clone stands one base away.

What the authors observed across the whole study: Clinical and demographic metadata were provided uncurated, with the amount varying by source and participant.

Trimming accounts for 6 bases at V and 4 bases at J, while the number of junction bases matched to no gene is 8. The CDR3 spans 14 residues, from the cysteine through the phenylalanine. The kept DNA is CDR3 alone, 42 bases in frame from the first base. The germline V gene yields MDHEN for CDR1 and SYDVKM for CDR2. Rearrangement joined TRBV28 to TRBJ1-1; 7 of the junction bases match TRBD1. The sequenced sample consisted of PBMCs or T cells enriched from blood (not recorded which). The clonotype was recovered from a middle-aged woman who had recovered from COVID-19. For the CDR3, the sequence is CASSPPDRTTEAFF. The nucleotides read TGTGCCAGCAGCCCCCCGGACAGGACCACTGAAGCTTTCTTT.